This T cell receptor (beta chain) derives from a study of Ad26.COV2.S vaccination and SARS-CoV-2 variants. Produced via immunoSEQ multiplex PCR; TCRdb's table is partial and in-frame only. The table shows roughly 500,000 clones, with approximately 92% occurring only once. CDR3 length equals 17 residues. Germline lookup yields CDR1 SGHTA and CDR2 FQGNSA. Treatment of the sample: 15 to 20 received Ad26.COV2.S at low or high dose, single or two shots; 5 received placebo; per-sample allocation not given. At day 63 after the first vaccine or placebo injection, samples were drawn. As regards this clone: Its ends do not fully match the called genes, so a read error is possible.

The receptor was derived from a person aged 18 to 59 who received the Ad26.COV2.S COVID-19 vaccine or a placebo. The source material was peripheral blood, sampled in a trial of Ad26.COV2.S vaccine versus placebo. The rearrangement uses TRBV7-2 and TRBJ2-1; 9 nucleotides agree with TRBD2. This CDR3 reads CASSLAYRTSDLSQQFF. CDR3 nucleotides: TGTGCCAGCAGTTTAGCGTATCGGACTAGCGATCTTAGCCAGCAGTTCTTC.